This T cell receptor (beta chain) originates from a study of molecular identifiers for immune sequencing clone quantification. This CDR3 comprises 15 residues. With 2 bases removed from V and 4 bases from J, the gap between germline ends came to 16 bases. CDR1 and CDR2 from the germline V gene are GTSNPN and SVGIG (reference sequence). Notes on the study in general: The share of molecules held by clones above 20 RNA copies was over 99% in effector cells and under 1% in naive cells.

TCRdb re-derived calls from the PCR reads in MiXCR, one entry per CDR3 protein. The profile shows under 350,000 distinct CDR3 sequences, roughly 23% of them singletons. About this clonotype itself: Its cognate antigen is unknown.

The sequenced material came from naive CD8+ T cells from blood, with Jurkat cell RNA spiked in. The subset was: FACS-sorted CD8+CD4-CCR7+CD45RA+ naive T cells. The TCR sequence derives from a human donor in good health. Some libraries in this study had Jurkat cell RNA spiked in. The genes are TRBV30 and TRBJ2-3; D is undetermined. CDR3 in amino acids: CAWSPLRPISDTQYF. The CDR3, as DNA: TGTGCCTGGAGTCCGCTCCGTCCGATTTCAGATACGCAGTATTTT.